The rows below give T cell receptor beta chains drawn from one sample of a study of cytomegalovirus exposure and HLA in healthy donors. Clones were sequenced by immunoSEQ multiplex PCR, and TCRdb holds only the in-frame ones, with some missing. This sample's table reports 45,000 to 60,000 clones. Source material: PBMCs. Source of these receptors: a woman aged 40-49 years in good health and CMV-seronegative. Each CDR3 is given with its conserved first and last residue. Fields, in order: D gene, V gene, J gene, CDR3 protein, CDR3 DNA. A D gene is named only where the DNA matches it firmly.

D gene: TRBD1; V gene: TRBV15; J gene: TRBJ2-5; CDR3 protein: CATSRPDRVEQETQYF; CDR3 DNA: TGTGCCACCAGCAGACCGGACAGGGTCGAGCAAGAGACCCAGTACTTC
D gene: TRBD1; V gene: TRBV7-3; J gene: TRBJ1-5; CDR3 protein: CASSPRDRDQPQHF; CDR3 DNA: TGTGCCAGCAGCCCCCGGGACAGGGATCAGCCCCAGCATTTT
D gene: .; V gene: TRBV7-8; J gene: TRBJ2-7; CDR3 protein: CASSLEADSLNSYEQYF; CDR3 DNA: TGTGCCAGCAGCTTAGAAGCAGACAGCCTAAACTCCTACGAGCAGTACTTC
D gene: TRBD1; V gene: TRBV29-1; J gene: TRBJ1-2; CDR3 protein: CSVFGTGALFDYGYTF; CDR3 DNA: TGCAGCGTTTTTGGGACAGGGGCCCTTTTTGACTATGGCTACACCTTC
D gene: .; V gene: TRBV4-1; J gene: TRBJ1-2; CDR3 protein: CASSASRGYGYTF; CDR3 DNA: TGCGCCAGCAGCGCCAGCAGGGGTTATGGCTACACCTTC
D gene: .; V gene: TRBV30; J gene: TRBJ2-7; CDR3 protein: CAWTDQGGPYEQYF; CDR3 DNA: TGTGCCTGGACCGATCAGGGGGGACCCTACGAGCAGTACTTC
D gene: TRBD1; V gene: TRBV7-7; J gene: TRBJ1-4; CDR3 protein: CASSLDRDRASEDEKLFF; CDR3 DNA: TGTGCCAGCAGCTTAGATCGGGACAGGGCCTCCGAGGACGAAAAACTGTTTTTT
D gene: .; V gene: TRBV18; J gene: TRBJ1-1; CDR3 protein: CASSPRVSGGDRVTEAFF; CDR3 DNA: TGTGCCAGCTCACCACGGGTGTCAGGAGGGGATAGGGTCACTGAAGCTTTCTTT
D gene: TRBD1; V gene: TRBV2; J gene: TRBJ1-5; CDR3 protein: CASSLWTGSNQPQHF; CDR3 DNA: TGTGCCAGCAGCCTCTGGACAGGGAGCAATCAGCCCCAGCATTTT
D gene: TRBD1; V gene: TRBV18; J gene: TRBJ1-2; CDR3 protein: CASSSRGQEIGYTF; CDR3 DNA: TGTGCCAGCTCAAGCAGGGGGCAAGAGATCGGCTACACCTTC
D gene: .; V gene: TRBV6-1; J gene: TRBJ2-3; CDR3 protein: CASSELGGDTQYF; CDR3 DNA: TGTGCCAGCAGTGAACTCGGCGGGGATACGCAGTATTTT
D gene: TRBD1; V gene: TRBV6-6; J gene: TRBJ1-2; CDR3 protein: CASSYSDRGDYGYTF; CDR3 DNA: TGTGCCAGCAGTTACTCCGACAGGGGGGACTATGGCTACACCTTC
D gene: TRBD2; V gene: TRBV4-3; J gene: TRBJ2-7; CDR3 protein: CASSRETSGISYEQYF; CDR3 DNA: TGCGCCAGCAGCCGAGAGACTAGCGGGATCTCCTACGAGCAGTACTTC
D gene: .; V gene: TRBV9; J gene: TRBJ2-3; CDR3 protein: CASSVYSGPTDTQYF; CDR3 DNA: TGTGCCAGCAGCGTCTATTCTGGGCCCACAGATACGCAGTATTTT
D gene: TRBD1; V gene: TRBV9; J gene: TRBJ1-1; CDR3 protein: CASSKEQGGTEAFF; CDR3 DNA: TGTGCCAGCAGCAAAGAACAGGGGGGCACTGAAGCTTTCTTT
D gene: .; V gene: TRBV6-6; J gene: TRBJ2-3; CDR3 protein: CASDPGTGVADTQYF; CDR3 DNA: TGTGCCAGCGACCCAGGGACGGGAGTTGCAGATACGCAGTATTTT
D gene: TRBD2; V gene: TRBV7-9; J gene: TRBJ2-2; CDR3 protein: CASRLTSAGELFF; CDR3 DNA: TGTGCCAGCAGACTTACTAGCGCCGGGGAGCTGTTTTTT
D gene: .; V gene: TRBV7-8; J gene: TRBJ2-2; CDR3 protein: CASPIDGDTGELFF; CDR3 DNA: TGTGCCAGCCCTATCGACGGGGACACCGGGGAGCTGTTTTTT
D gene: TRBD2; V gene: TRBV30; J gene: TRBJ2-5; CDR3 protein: CAGSVGRGVRETQYF; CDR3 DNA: TGTGCCGGGAGTGTTGGGCGGGGGGTCAGGGAGACCCAGTACTTC
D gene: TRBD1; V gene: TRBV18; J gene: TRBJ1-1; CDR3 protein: CASSPRQGTLGEDFF; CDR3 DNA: TGTGCCAGCTCACCCCGACAGGGAACCCTAGGTGAAGATTTCTTT
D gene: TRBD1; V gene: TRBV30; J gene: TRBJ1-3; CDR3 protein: CAWSVSRTGSNTIYF; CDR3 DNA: TGTGCCTGGAGTGTCTCTAGGACAGGGTCAAACACCATATATTTT
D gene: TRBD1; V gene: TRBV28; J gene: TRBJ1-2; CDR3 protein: CASVGQGVAYTF; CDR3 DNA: TGTGCCAGCGTGGGACAGGGGGTAGCCTACACCTTC
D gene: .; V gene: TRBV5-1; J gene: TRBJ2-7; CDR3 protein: CASSLEGQGIAEQYF; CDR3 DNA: TGCGCCAGCAGCTTGGAAGGGCAGGGGATAGCCGAGCAGTACTTC
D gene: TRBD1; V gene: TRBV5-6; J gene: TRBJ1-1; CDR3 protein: CACRQGNTEAFF; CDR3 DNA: TGTGCCTGCCGACAGGGGAACACTGAAGCTTTCTTT
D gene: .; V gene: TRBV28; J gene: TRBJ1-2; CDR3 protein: CASSVSSLFGYTF; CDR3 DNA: TGTGCCAGCAGTGTATCCTCCCTATTTGGCTACACCTTC
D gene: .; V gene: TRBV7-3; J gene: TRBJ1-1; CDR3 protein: CASSQLRNTEAFF; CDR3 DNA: TGTGCCAGCAGCCAGTTAAGGAACACTGAAGCTTTCTTT
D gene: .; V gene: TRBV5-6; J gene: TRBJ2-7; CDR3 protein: CASSPRGSRAPYEQYF; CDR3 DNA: TGTGCCAGCAGCCCGCGAGGTAGCAGGGCCCCCTACGAGCAGTACTTC
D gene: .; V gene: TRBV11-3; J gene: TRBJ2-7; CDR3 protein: CASSLTDSYEQYF; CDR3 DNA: TGTGCCAGCAGCCTAACAGACTCCTACGAGCAGTACTTC
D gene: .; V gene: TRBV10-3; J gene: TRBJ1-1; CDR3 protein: CAISGRENTEAFF; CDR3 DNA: TGTGCCATCAGTGGCAGGGAGAACACTGAAGCTTTCTTT
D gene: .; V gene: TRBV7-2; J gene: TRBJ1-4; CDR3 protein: CASSLTRRNEKLFF; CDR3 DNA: TGTGCCAGCAGCCTCACGAGGAGAAATGAAAAACTGTTTTTT
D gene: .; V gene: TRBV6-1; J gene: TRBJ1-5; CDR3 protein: CASSWGGADQPQHF; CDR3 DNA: TGTGCCAGCAGTTGGGGGGGAGCGGATCAGCCCCAGCATTTT
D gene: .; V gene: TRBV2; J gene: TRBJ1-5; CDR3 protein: CASSGGGGENQPQHF; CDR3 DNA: TGTGCCAGCAGTGGAGGGGGGGGCGAAAATCAGCCCCAGCATTTT
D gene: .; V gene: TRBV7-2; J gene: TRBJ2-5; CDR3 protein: CASSLQGIQETQYF; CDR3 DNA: TGTGCCAGCAGCTTACAGGGTATCCAAGAGACCCAGTACTTC
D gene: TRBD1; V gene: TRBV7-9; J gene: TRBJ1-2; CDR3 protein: CASSFGQGSFGYTF; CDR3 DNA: TGTGCCAGCAGCTTCGGACAGGGGTCGTTCGGCTACACCTTC
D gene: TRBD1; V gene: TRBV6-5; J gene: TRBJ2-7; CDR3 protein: CASSYSYRGQHEQYF; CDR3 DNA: TGTGCCAGCAGTTATTCCTACAGGGGGCAGCACGAGCAGTACTTC
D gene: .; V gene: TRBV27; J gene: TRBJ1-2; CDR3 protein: CASSNLPLQDGYTF; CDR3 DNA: TGTGCCAGCAGTAACCTTCCCCTGCAGGATGGCTACACCTTC
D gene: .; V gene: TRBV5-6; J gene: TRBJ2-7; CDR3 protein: CASARGGNTKYEQYF; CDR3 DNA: TGTGCCAGCGCACGTGGAGGGAATACCAAATACGAGCAGTACTTC
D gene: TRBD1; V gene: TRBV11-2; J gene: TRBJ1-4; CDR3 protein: CASSTTGVNEKLFF; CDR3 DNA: TGTGCCAGCAGCACGACAGGGGTTAATGAAAAACTGTTTTTT
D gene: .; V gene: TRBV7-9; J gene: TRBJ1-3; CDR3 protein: CASRPQGPYSGNTIYF; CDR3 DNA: TGTGCCAGCAGACCCCAGGGGCCGTACTCTGGAAACACCATATATTTT
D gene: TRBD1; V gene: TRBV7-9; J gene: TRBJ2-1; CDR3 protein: CASSSTGTGGLPEQFF; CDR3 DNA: TGTGCCAGCAGTTCGACCGGGACAGGTGGTCTCCCTGAGCAGTTCTTC
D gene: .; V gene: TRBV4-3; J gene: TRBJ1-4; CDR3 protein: CASSQDAGGTNEKLFF; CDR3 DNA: TGCGCCAGCAGCCAAGATGCGGGAGGAACTAATGAAAAACTGTTTTTT
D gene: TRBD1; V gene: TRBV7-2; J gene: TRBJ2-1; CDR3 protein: CASRYFDRVQFF; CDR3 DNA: TGTGCCAGCAGATACTTCGACAGGGTACAGTTCTTC
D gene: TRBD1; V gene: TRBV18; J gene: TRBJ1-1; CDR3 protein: CASSHGTGNMNTEAFF; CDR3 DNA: TGTGCCAGCTCACACGGGACAGGGAACATGAACACTGAAGCTTTCTTT
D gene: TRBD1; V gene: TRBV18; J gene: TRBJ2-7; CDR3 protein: CASSPPSGQGLAYEQYF; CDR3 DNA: TGTGCCAGCTCACCACCCTCGGGACAGGGGTTAGCCTACGAGCAGTACTTC
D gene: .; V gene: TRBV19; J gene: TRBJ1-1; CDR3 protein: CASKKGQGSNTEAFF; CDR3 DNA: TGTGCCAGTAAAAAAGGGCAGGGGTCGAACACTGAAGCTTTCTTT
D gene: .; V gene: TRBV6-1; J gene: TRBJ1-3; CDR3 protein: CASRENMGSGNTIYF; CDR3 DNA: TGTGCCAGCAGGGAGAACATGGGCTCTGGAAACACCATATATTTT
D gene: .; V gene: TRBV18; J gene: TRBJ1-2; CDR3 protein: CASSPSGDYGYTF; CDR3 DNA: TGTGCCAGCTCACCATCAGGGGACTATGGCTACACCTTC
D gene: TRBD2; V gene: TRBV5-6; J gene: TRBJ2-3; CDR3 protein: CASSSGTSGTDTQYF; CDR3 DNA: TGTGCCAGCAGCTCAGGGACTAGCGGCACAGATACGCAGTATTTT
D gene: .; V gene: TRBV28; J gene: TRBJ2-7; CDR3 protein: CASSRGGLYSYEQYF; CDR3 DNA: TGTGCCAGCAGCCGTGGAGGGCTGTACTCCTACGAGCAGTACTTC